The 28 T cell receptor beta chains below all came from one sample that was sequenced in a study of control samples from healthy donors and cancer patients. Only in-frame clones appear in the TCRdb table, and some are missing; sequencing was by immunoSEQ multiplex PCR. The sample yields about 170,000 clones, 80% to 95% seen once. Source material: blood. These receptors originate from a woman aged 60-75 years in good health.

A few counts support this clone. The genes are TRBV9 and TRBJ1-1; TRBD1 might be the D (6 bases). The CDR3 totals 17 residues. Deletions cut 1 base from V and 0 bases from J, with 16 bases between. Germline V gene data show CDR1 as SGDLS and CDR2 as YYNGEE. The CDR3 spells CASSVSDSPTMNTEAFF. The CDR3 DNA sequence: TGTGCCAGCAGCGTATCGGACAGCCCTACCATGAACACTGAAGCTTTCTTT.

The V and J genes are TRBV9 and TRBJ2-3; the D is unclear. The CDR3 loop spans 13 amino acids. Germline V gene sequence: CDR1 SGDLS, CDR2 YYNGEE. V was cut by 5 bases and J by 1 base, with 8 bases left in between. CDR3 loop: CASRMLGTDTQYF. CDR3 in DNA: TGTGCCAGCAGAATGTTAGGCACAGATACGCAGTATTTT.

In regard to this clone: Germline is not matched at one junction end, which may reflect a read error. V and J are TRBV7-7 and TRBJ2-5; 7 bases fit TRBD2. Germline assignment: CDR1 SSHAT and CDR2 FNYEAQ (reference sequence). This CDR3 is 14 amino acids long. In DNA, the CDR3 is TGTGCTAGCAGTAACGGGGTCGGGGGGGAGACCCAGTACTTC. Translating gives CASSNGVGGETQYF.

The chain employs TRBV4-3 and TRBJ1-5, with a weak D call TRBD1 (6 bases). Trimming took 5 bases from V and 7 from J, leaving 18 bases between them. The CDR3 sequence is 15 residues long. The germline V gene has CDR1 LGHNA and CDR2 YSLEER. DNA of the CDR3: TGCGCCAGCAGCTTTAACACCTTAGGGGGACAGCCCCAGCATTTT. This sequence encodes CASSFNTLGGQPQHF.

This chain joins TRBV6-2 or TRBV6-3 and TRBJ1-6; the D gene is possibly TRBD1 (6 bases). There are 13 residues in the CDR3. V was trimmed by 6 bases and J by 7 bases, leaving 10 bases between them. Germline loops: CDR1 MNHEY, CDR2 SVGEGT. CDR3 sequence: CASSRTVNSPLHF. Here the CDR3 DNA reads TGTGCCAGCAGCCGGACAGTAAATTCACCCCTCCACTTT.

This clone appeared a single time. This chain uses TRBV7-2 with TRBJ2-1, with 8 bases identical to TRBD2. The length of the CDR3 is 18 residues. The ends lost 4 bases at V and 1 base at J; junction bases unmatched: 12. Germline CDR1 SGHTA, CDR2 FQGNSA. The CDR3 region is CASSSTPGTRGSYNEQFF. The CDR3 DNA is TGTGCCAGCAGCTCGACTCCCGGGACTAGGGGTTCCTACAATGAGCAGTTCTTC.

CDR3 DNA sequence: TGTGCCACCAGTGGGGGACAGGGGATTAGCACCGGGGAGCTGTTTTTT. Translating gives CATSGGQGISTGELFF. The chain is built from TRBV24-1 and TRBJ2-2; 10 bases are a match to TRBD1. The CDR3 runs 16 residues. CDR1 KGHDR and CDR2 SFDVKD come from the germline V gene. Losses at the gene ends were 5 bases for V and 4 bases for J; bases not matched to a gene: 6.

This sequence joins TRBV6-2 or TRBV6-3 and TRBJ2-7; D might be TRBD2 (6 bases). V dropped 6 bases and J dropped 4 bases, with 16 bases sitting between them. The germline V gene has CDR1 MNHEY and CDR2 SVGEGT. The CDR3 runs to 14 residues. The chain's CDR3 is CASSWGEPLYEQYF. The DNA of the CDR3 is TGTGCCAGCAGCTGGGGGGAACCTTTGTACGAGCAGTACTTC.

This chain connects TRBV7-2 to TRBJ1-4; D call uncertain. Germline V gene sequence: CDR1 SGHTA, CDR2 FQGNSA. This CDR3 spans 14 amino acids. V was trimmed by 0 bases and J by 4 bases, leaving 6 bases between them. CDR3 residues: CASSLAGFNEKLFF. Here the CDR3 DNA reads TGTGCCAGCAGCTTAGCAGGGTTTAATGAAAAACTGTTTTTT.

CDR3 in amino acids: CASSLGGLSGANVLTF. The CDR3 coding sequence is TGTGCCAGCAGCTTGGGGGGCCTATCTGGGGCCAACGTCCTGACTTTC. The chain recombines TRBV5-4 with TRBJ2-6, with TRBD1 as a possible D gene (5 bases). The CDR3 runs 16 residues. The V and J ends lost 0 bases and 1 base respectively, with 8 bases between them. CDR1 and CDR2 from the germline V gene are SGHNT and YYREEE (reference sequence). Full variable domain (missing parts from reference TRBV5-4 and TRBJ2-6): ETGVTQSPTHLIKTRGQQVTLRCSSQSGHNTVSWYQQALGQGPQFIFQYYREEENGRGNFPPRFSGLQFPNYSSELNVNALELDDSALYLCASSLGGLSGANVLTFGAGSRLTVL.

The rearrangement links TRBV6-6 to TRBJ2-2; 13 bases are shared with TRBD2. The germline gives CDR1 MNHNY, CDR2 SVGAGI (reference sequence). The ends lost 7 bases at V and 7 bases at J; junction bases unmatched: 6. There are 15 residues in the CDR3. CDR3 sequence: CASTFWTSGGGELFF. The CDR3 DNA reads TGTGCCAGCACATTCTGGACTAGCGGGGGCGGGGAGCTGTTTTTT.

V is TRBV12-1 and J is TRBJ1-2. TRBV12-1 counts as a pseudogene. The CDR3 loop spans 14 amino acids. The CDR3 region has the DNA TGTGCCAGCAGCTTTGCCAGGCAAACGGGGGGCTACACCTTC. Its protein product is CASSFARQTGGYTF.

This clone was seen just once. This chain links TRBV7-2 with TRBJ2-7, with a weak D call TRBD2 (5 bases). The CDR3 has 15 residues. Germline-derived CDR1 and CDR2 are SGHTA and FQGNSA. Trimming left V 1 base short and J 0 bases short, with 10 bases between. As DNA, the CDR3 is TGTGCCAGCAGCTTAGGCGGGTCCAGCTCCTACGAGCAGTACTTC. This codes for CASSLGGSSSYEQYF.

This clone was counted a few times. As DNA, the CDR3 is TGTGCCAGCAGGATCGGGGCAAATGAGCAGTTCTTC. It is translated as CASRIGANEQFF. The V call is TRBV11-2, the J call TRBJ2-1; D may be TRBD1 or TRBD2 (5 bases each). Germline V gene lookup returns CDR1 SGHAT and CDR2 FQNNGV. The V and J ends lost 6 bases and 7 bases respectively, with 10 bases between them. This CDR3 spans 12 amino acids.

The chain is built from TRBV19 and TRBJ2-1; perhaps TRBD2 as D (6 bases). Trimming took off 7 bases at V and 4 bases at J, with 11 bases between the two ends. Germline-derived CDR1 and CDR2 are LNHDA and SQIVND (reference sequence). CDR3 length equals 13 residues. CDR3 nucleotides: TGTGCCAGTAAAATGGGAGGATACAATGAGCAGTTCTTC. Translation gives CASKMGGYNEQFF. The full variable domain, with the rest looked up from reference TRBV19 and TRBJ2-1, is DGGITQSPKYLFRKEGQNVTLSCEQNLNHDAMYWYRQDPGQGLRLIYYSQIVNDFQKGDIAEGYSVSREKKESFPLTVTSAQKNPTAFYLCASKMGGYNEQFFGPGTRLTVL.

The rearrangement uses TRBV7-9 and TRBJ2-1; weak D call: TRBD1 (6 bases). V lost 4 bases to trimming and J lost 0 bases, with 13 bases between them. This CDR3 region has 16 residues. CDR1 and CDR2 (germline): SEHNR, FQNEAQ (reference sequence). The CDR3 spells CASSSLGASSYNEQFF. CDR3 coding DNA: TGTGCCAGCAGCTCCCTGGGGGCCAGCTCCTACAATGAGCAGTTCTTC.

This chain uses TRBV11-2 with TRBJ1-4; D ambiguous. V dropped 3 bases and J dropped 8 bases, with 16 bases sitting between them. Germline V CDR1 and CDR2: SGHAT, FQNNGV. The CDR3 has 15 residues. As DNA, the CDR3 is TGTGCCAGCAGCTTCCGGGGTGACCCGAGGGAAAAACTGTTTTTT. Encoded protein: CASSFRGDPREKLFF.

This chain links TRBV27 with TRBJ1-2; tentatively, D is TRBD1 (5 bases). The CDR3 contains 16 residues. Trimming cost V 6 bases and J 5 bases, with 22 bases left between them. Germline V lookup: CDR1 MNHEY, CDR2 SMNVEV (reference sequence). In nucleotides, the CDR3 is TGTGCCAGCAGCCGGACCGGGGCCAAATATGGGTATGGCTACACCTTC. Translated: CASSRTGAKYGYGYTF.

The chain uses TRBV5-1 and TRBJ1-1; the D is unclear. This CDR3 region has 14 residues. The V gene lost 5 bases and the J gene lost 1 base, with 12 bases spanning the gap. CDR1 is SGHRS and CDR2 is YFSETQ in the germline V gene. The CDR3 bases are TGCGCCAGCAGAACCAGGCTTTGGAACACTGAAGCTTTCTTT. Amino acids: CASRTRLWNTEAFF. The full variable domain, in which reference TRBV5-1 and TRBJ1-1 provide the parts outside the CDR3, is KAGVTQTPRYLIKTRGQQVTLSCSPISGHRSVSWYQQTPGQGLQFLFEYFSETQRNKGNFPGRFSGRQFSNSRSEMNVSTLELGDSALYLCASRTRLWNTEAFFGQGTRLTVV.

The J gene is TRBJ2-7, the V gene TRBV5-6; 8 bases map to TRBD1. This CDR3 has 13 residues. The V gene end was trimmed by 4 bases and the J gene end by 10 bases; junction bases not matched to a gene: 10. Germline V gene sequence: CDR1 SGHDT, CDR2 YYEEEE. CDR3 nucleotide sequence: TGTGCCAGCAGCGCGGGCCAGGGGGCGCATCAGTACTTC. This sequence encodes CASSAGQGAHQYF. The full variable domain, completed using reference TRBV5-6 and TRBJ2-7, is DAGVTQSPTHLIKTRGQQVTLRCSPKSGHDTVSWYQQALGQGPQFIFQYYEEEERQRGNFPDRFSGHQFPNYSSELNVNALLLGDSALYLCASSAGQGAHQYFGPGTRLTVT.

The chain uses TRBV24-1 and TRBJ2-6, with D perhaps matching TRBD1 (5 bases). V lost 4 bases and J 1 base, leaving 10 bases between the germline ends. CDR3 length: 16 amino acids. Germline V gives CDR1 KGHDR, CDR2 SFDVKD. In DNA, the CDR3 is TGTGCCACCAGTGACTCCAGGGTATCTGGGGCCAACGTCCTGACTTTC. Translated: CATSDSRVSGANVLTF.

The genes are TRBV18 and TRBJ2-1, with TRBD1 matching over 8 bases. The germline V gene encodes CDR1 KGHSH and CDR2 LQKENI. This CDR3 region has 17 residues. With 1 base clipped from V and 8 bases from J, the junction kept 13 bases outside the gene matches. The CDR3 DNA reads TGTGCCAGCTCACCACTACGCGACAGGGGCCTACGGGATGAGCAGTTCTTC. Translated, it gives CASSPLRDRGLRDEQFF. Variable domain in full (rest from reference TRBV18 and TRBJ2-1): NAGVMQNPRHLVRRRGQEARLRCSPMKGHSHVYWYRQLPEEGLKFMVYLQKENIIDESGMPKERFSAEFPKEGPSILRIQQVVRGDSAAYFCASSPLRDRGLRDEQFFGPGTRLTVL.

The V gene is TRBV7-8, the J gene TRBJ1-3, with D perhaps TRBD1 (6 bases). The V gene lost 5 bases and the J gene lost 4 bases, with 15 bases spanning the gap. The CDR3 spans 15 residues. CDR1 and CDR2 (germline): SGHVS, FQNEAQ. DNA for the CDR3: TGTGCCAGCAGCCAGGGTTGGGGGCCGGGAAACACCATATATTTT. Amino acid sequence: CASSQGWGPGNTIYF.

The J gene is TRBJ2-7, the V gene TRBV7-9; D call uncertain. Between the trimmed V and J ends, which lost 1 base and 4 bases, there was a span of 8 bases. Germline lookup yields CDR1 SEHNR and CDR2 FQNEAQ (reference sequence). CDR3 length: 13 amino acids. The chain's CDR3 is CASSLEVEYEQYF. The CDR3 DNA is TGTGCCAGCAGCTTAGAGGTAGAGTACGAGCAGTACTTC.

V is TRBV7-2 and J is TRBJ1-2, with D maybe TRBD1 (5 bases). Germline V gene sequence: CDR1 SGHTA, CDR2 FQGNSA. The CDR3 runs to 16 residues. V was clipped by 1 base and J by 0 bases, with 12 bases between them. The CDR3 region has the DNA TGTGCCAGCAGCTTAGACTTCAGGGTGGCTAACTATGGCTACACCTTC. Protein sequence: CASSLDFRVANYGYTF.

Regarding this clone: This sample includes further DNA sequences coding for the same CDR3. This chain connects TRBV6-5 to TRBJ1-5; possibly TRBD1 for D (5 bases). Germline V gene sequence: CDR1 MNHEY, CDR2 SVGAGI. This CDR3 comprises 13 residues. V gave up 6 bases and J gave up 1 base, with 7 bases separating them. Written as DNA, the CDR3 is TGTGCCAGCAGGGGGGACAGCAATCAGCCCCAGCATTTT. Protein product: CASRGDSNQPQHF.

V usage is TRBV5-1 and J usage is TRBJ1-3, with 11 bases aligning to TRBD1. J was trimmed by 2 bases and V by 4 bases; bases with no gene match: 5. This CDR3 contains 16 residues. Germline CDR1 and CDR2: SGHRS and YFSETQ. The CDR3 loop is CASSVGTGGTGNTIYF. The CDR3, as DNA: TGCGCCAGCAGCGTAGGGACAGGGGGTACTGGAAACACCATATATTTT. Full variable domain (outside the CDR3, taken from reference TRBV5-1 and TRBJ1-3): KAGVTQTPRYLIKTRGQQVTLSCSPISGHRSVSWYQQTPGQGLQFLFEYFSETQRNKGNFPGRFSGRQFSNSRSEMNVSTLELGDSALYLCASSVGTGGTGNTIYFGEGSWLTVV.

The chain uses TRBV19 and TRBJ2-6; the match to TRBD1 covers 10 bases. V was clipped by 7 bases and J by 4 bases; unmatched bases: 10. Germline loops: CDR1 LNHDA, CDR2 SQIVND (reference sequence). The CDR3 is made up of 17 amino acids. Here the CDR3 DNA reads TGTGCCAGTACCGCCCGACAGGGGGCAAACGGGGCCAACGTCCTGACTTTC. It yields the protein CASTARQGANGANVLTF.